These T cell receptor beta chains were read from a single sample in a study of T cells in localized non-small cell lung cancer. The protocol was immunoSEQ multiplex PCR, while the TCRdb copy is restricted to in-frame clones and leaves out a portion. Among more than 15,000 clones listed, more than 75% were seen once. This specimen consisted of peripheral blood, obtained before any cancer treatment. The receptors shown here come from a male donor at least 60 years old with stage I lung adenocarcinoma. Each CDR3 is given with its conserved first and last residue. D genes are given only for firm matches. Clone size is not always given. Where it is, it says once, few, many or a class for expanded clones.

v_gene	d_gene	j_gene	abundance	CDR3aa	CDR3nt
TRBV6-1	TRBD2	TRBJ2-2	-	CASMNGGASGELFF	TGTGCCAGCATGAACGGGGGGGCATCAGGGGAGCTGTTTTTT
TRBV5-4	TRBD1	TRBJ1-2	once	CASSLDPGQGLVGYTF	TGTGCCAGCAGCTTGGACCCGGGACAGGGTTTGGTCGGCTACACCTTC
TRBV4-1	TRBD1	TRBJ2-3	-	CASSREGTARVADTQYF	TGCGCCAGCAGCCGAGAAGGGACAGCCAGGGTGGCAGATACGCAGTATTTT
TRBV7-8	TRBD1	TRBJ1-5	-	CASSFSQGGSYSNQPQHF	TGTGCCAGCAGCTTTTCACAGGGGGGCAGTTATAGCAATCAGCCCCAGCATTTT
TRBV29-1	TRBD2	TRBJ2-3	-	CSALMRLAGGDTQYF	TGCAGCGCCCTGATGCGCCTAGCGGGGGGAGATACGCAGTATTTT
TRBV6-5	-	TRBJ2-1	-	CASSYSGADEQFF	TGTGCCAGCAGTTACTCAGGGGCCGATGAGCAGTTCTTC
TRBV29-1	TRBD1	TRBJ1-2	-	CSVRSGTGSGYTF	TGCAGCGTTCGATCCGGGACAGGGTCCGGCTACACCTTC
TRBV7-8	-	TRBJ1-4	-	CASTQTVSLATNEKLFF	TGTGCCAGCACCCAGACAGTTTCCCTTGCAACTAATGAAAAACTGTTTTTT
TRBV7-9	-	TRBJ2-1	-	CASSLSVNEQFF	TGTGCCAGCAGCTTATCGGTCAATGAGCAGTTCTTC
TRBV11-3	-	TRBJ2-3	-	CASSLGASADTQYF	TGTGCCAGCAGCTTGGGGGCCTCGGCAGATACGCAGTATTTT
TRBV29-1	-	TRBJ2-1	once	CSVGGGGVLNYNEQFF	TGCAGCGTTGGAGGGGGGGGTGTCCTCAATTACAATGAGCAGTTCTTC
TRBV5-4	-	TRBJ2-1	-	CASSLGQSDEQFF	TGTGCCAGCAGCTTAGGACAGTCGGATGAGCAGTTCTTC
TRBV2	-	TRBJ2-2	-	CARSGDSTGELFF	TGTGCCAGAAGCGGGGACAGTACCGGGGAGCTGTTTTTT
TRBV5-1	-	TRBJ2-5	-	CASANVPLETQYF	TGCGCCAGCGCTAACGTCCCCCTAGAGACCCAGTACTTC
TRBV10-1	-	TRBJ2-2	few	CASSERVFTGELFF	TGCGCCAGCAGTGAGAGAGTTTTCACCGGGGAGCTGTTTTTT
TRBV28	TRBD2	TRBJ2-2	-	CASSSSGGPTGELFF	TGTGCCAGCAGTTCTAGCGGGGGACCCACCGGGGAGCTGTTTTTT
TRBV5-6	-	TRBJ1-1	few	CASSLAGWTEAFF	TGTGCCAGCAGCTTGGCCGGGTGGACTGAAGCTTTCTTT
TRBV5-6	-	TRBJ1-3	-	CASSLGGSGNTIYF	TGTGCCAGCAGCTTGGGCGGTTCTGGAAACACCATATATTTT
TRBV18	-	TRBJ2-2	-	CASSPGLLGTGELFF	TGTGCCAGCTCACCAGGGCTCCTCGGCACCGGGGAGCTGTTTTTT
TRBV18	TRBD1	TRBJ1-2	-	CASSQGQEANYGYTF	TGTGCCAGCTCCCAGGGACAGGAAGCTAACTATGGCTACACCTTC
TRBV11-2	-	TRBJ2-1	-	CASSRNQWRGMVEQFF	TGTGCCAGCAGCCGAAACCAATGGAGGGGGATGGTTGAGCAGTTCTTC
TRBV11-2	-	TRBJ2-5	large	CASSSGQVHETQYF	TGTGCCAGCAGTTCGGGACAAGTACACGAGACCCAGTACTTC
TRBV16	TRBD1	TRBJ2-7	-	CASSRTGFDEQYF	TGTGCCAGCAGCCGGACAGGTTTCGACGAGCAGTACTTC
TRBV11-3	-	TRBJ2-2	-	CASSPPRTGELFF	TGTGCCAGCAGCCCCCCCAGAACCGGGGAGCTGTTTTTT
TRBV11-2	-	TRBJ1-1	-	CASSLDLLGTEAFF	TGTGCCAGCAGCTTAGATCTCCTGGGGACTGAAGCTTTCTTT
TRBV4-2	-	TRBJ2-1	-	CASSQDAAVYNEQFF	TGTGCCAGCAGCCAAGACGCGGCAGTTTACAATGAGCAGTTCTTC